This TCR beta chain was recovered during a study of T-cell memory formation after mild COVID-19. The overall study: The study found TCR clusters largely donor specific. Points from the study as a whole: Among CD4+ contracting clones, most were CM and EM, and CD8+ ones EMRA.

The CDR3 is made up of 14 amino acids. CDR1 SGHTA and CDR2 FQGNSA come from the germline V gene. V lost 6 bases and J lost 2, with 8 bases in between. This clonotype was detected only a few times. Its antigen is not identified. MiXCR, applied by TCRdb to the 5' RACE reads, yields one record per CDR3 protein. The data contain about 470,000 distinct CDR3 sequences, approximately 25% of them seen just once; the ten biggest clones take up around 12%. The source of this sequence is an adult woman who had mild COVID-19 (a few samples of this study predate the infection). Cell type and time point are not known. The J gene is TRBJ1-6, the V gene TRBV7-2; D unresolved. The sequenced sample consisted of PBMCs or a T cell subset sorted from them (not recorded which). Here the CDR3 reads CASRGSTYNSPLHF. The DNA for the CDR3 is TGTGCCAGCAGGGGTAGTACCTATAATTCACCCCTCCACTTT. The variable domain in full, completed from reference TRBV7-2 and TRBJ1-6, reads GAGVSQSPSNKVTEKGKDVELRCDPISGHTALYWYRQSLGQGLEFLIYFQGNSAPDKSGLPSDRFSAERTGGSVSTLTIQRTQQEDSAVYLCASRGSTYNSPLHFGNGTRLTVT.